The 9 T cell receptor beta chains reported below all come from one sample, sequenced in a study of T-cell reconstitution after alpha-beta-depleted transplantation in children. It was with unique molecular identifiers that the TCRbeta library was prepared. TCRdb reanalysed the PCR reads using MiXCR and keeps one entry per CDR3 protein. The sample has about 92,000 distinct CDR3 sequences, 12% seen once. The source material was PBMCs from the stem cell graft donor, sampled from the stem cell graft. These receptors were collected from a human donor who donated a stem cell graft to a child with inherited bone marrow failure.

A few counts support this clonotype. This sequence joins TRBV6-6 and TRBJ1-5; D gene uncertain. From germline, CDR1 is MNHNY and CDR2 SVGAGI (reference sequence). The CDR3 has 12 residues. Trimming removed 1 base at V and 5 bases at J, with 3 bases between. The CDR3 DNA reads as TGTGCCAGCAGTTACTTGGATCAGCCCCAGCATTTT. Amino acid sequence: CASSYLDQPQHF.

In its sample, this clonotype was seen many times. CDR3 sequence: CASSQEFVRVDSYEQYF. The CDR3 bases are TGCGCCAGCAGCCAAGAGTTCGTCAGGGTTGACTCCTACGAGCAGTACTTC. The chain uses TRBV4-3 and TRBJ2-7; maybe TRBD1 (5 bases). Germline CDR1 and CDR2: LGHNA and YSLEER. Trimming left V 0 bases short and J 0 bases short, with 15 bases between. CDR3 length equals 17 residues.

This clonotype was seen ten or more times. The gene calls are TRBV5-5 and TRBJ2-7; a weak D match, TRBD1 (6 bases). CDR1 and CDR2 from the germline V gene are SGHKS and YYEKEE (reference sequence). The CDR3 sequence is 13 residues long. V was clipped by 6 bases and J by 5 bases, with 15 bases between them. The CDR3 DNA reads as TGTGCCAGCAACAGACAGGAAGGCCACGAGCAGTACTTC. It codes for CASNRQEGHEQYF.

This clonotype was seen repeatedly, ten times or more. The gene calls are TRBV5-1 and TRBJ2-7; 7 bases agree with TRBD1. CDR1 and CDR2 (germline): SGHRS, YFSETQ. The CDR3 consists of 14 residues. V was clipped by 0 bases and J by 6 bases; unmatched bases: 6. The CDR3 protein is CASSLGGTGAEQYF. CDR3 in DNA: TGCGCCAGCAGCTTGGGGGGAACAGGGGCCGAGCAGTACTTC.

The chain combines TRBV12-3 or TRBV12-4 with TRBJ1-1; a weak D match, TRBD1 (6 bases). The CDR3 contains 14 residues. V lost 3 bases and J lost 2, with 10 bases in between. The CDR3 nucleotides read TGTGCCAGCAGTTTGGAGGGGGGTAACACTGAAGCTTTCTTT. Its protein product is CASSLEGGNTEAFF.

This clonotype was seen once. This sequence joins TRBV29-1 and TRBJ2-1, with 7 bases fitting TRBD1. The germline CDR1 and CDR2 sequences are SQVTM and ANQGSEA. The trim removed 0 bases at V and 2 bases at J, leaving 7 bases unmatched. CDR3 length: 16 amino acids. CDR3 amino acids: CSVEDYDQGAYNEQFF. The CDR3 DNA reads TGCAGCGTTGAAGATTATGACCAGGGGGCCTACAATGAGCAGTTCTTC.

This clonotype was found many times. The chain couples TRBV25-1 to TRBJ2-1; unclear D gene. In germline, CDR1 is MGHDK, CDR2 SYGVNS. The CDR3 consists of 13 residues. The germline V and J ends were trimmed by 1 base and 7 bases, with 8 bases remaining between them. The CDR3 loop reads CASSEFVGNEQFF. For the CDR3, the DNA is TGTGCCAGCAGTGAATTCGTAGGGAATGAGCAGTTCTTC.

This clonotype was seen many times. CDR3 loop: CASSEGLAGSESYEQYF. In nucleotides, the CDR3 is TGTGCCAGCAGCGAGGGACTAGCGGGGTCGGAATCCTACGAGCAGTACTTC. The rearrangement joins TRBV9 to TRBJ2-7; TRBD2 agrees at 13 bases. The germline gives CDR1 SGDLS, CDR2 YYNGEE. This CDR3 contains 17 residues. Germline trimming cut 3 bases from V and 1 base from J; bases unmatched to any gene: 7.

In its sample, this clonotype was seen many times. V and J are TRBV24-1 and TRBJ2-7, with a tentative D call TRBD1 (5 bases). V lost 2 bases, J lost 3 bases, and 19 bases lay in between. The CDR3 totals 17 residues. The V gene's germline CDR1 is KGHDR and CDR2 SFDVKD. CDR3 loop: CATSDYQGPSIDYEQYF. CDR3 bases: TGTGCCACCAGTGATTATCAGGGCCCATCAATCGACTACGAGCAGTACTTC.